This entry concerns a single T cell receptor beta chain. This specimen belongs to a study of cytomegalovirus exposure and HLA in healthy donors. J lost 6 bases, V lost 1 base, and 8 bases had no gene match. Germline V gene sequence: CDR1 SQVTM, CDR2 ANQGSEA. The CDR3 is made up of 15 amino acids. Use of 60 Vbeta and 13 Jbeta primers characterized the PCR. TCRdb keeps only in-frame clones here, not all; method: immunoSEQ multiplex PCR. The sample includes 150,000 to 160,000 clones, roughly 82% of them seen just once. Sequenced material: PBMCs. V and J are TRBV29-1 and TRBJ2-1; TRBD1 agrees at 8 bases. This clonotype originated in a woman in her fifties or sixties in good health and CMV-seropositive. CDR3 in DNA: TGCAGCGTTGAAGGGGGGACAGGAGGGTCCAATGAGCAGTTCTTC. Its translation is CSVEGGTGGSNEQFF.